This paragraph covers one T cell receptor beta chain sequence. Antigen unknown. This entry comes from a study of CD8 T cells in ankylosing spondylitis. Study-wide points: Reports say disease-linked clones showed up significantly more in matched ankylosing spondylitis synovial fluid. One TCR beta motif, made up of eight highly homologous variants, appeared characteristic of ankylosing spondylitis blood. CD8+ by phenotype, disease-linked clones were relatively rare in peripheral blood. A number of the motif variants had already been described in reactive arthritis synovial fluid and blood.

With molecular barcodes, quantitative 5'-RACE was used to make the TCR beta libraries. TCRdb re-analysed the 5' RACE reads in MiXCR, keeping a single row per CDR3 protein. The sample lists fewer than 750,000 distinct CDR3 sequences; roughly 19% were seen once. This clonotype originated in a male donor with ankylosing spondylitis. Specimen: blood, either unsorted or a sorted T cell fraction (not recorded which).

The CDR3 region has the DNA TGCGCCAGCAGCCGAACTAGCGGGAGCGGAAGTGAGCAGTTCTTC. It translates to CASSRTSGSGSEQFF. J is TRBJ2-1 and V is TRBV4-3; 11 nucleotides match TRBD2. Per germline, CDR1 LGHNA and CDR2 YSLEER. The V and J ends lost 4 bases and 9 bases, in that order; junction bases with no gene match: 8. This CDR3 has 15 amino acids.